A few counts support the clone carrying this T cell receptor (beta chain). Its antigen is unidentified. Making the TCR beta libraries involved quantitative 5'-RACE with molecular barcodes. TCRdb reprocessed the 5' RACE reads with MiXCR, giving one entry per CDR3 protein. Of 300,000 to 400,000 distinct CDR3 sequences listed, roughly 14% are singletons. This specimen comes from a study of CD8 T cells in ankylosing spondylitis. This CDR3 has 16 amino acids. The germline V gene has CDR1 MGHRA and CDR2 YSYEKL. J gave up 9 bases and V 0 bases, and 11 bases lay outside the gene matches. Whole-study findings and limits: What seemed typical of ankylosing spondylitis blood was a TCR beta motif built from roughly eight highly homologous variants. Reportedly, significant enrichment of disease-linked clones occurred in matched ankylosing spondylitis synovial fluid. Reactive arthritis synovial fluid and blood were previously reported to contain some motif variants.

The material sequenced was blood, either unsorted or a sorted T cell fraction (not recorded which). The sequence was collected from a male donor with ankylosing spondylitis or in good health (not recorded which). The chain uses TRBV4-1 and TRBJ2-1; 7 nucleotides align to TRBD2. CDR3 in DNA: TGCGCCAGCAGCCAAGATCTGGGGGACTATGGCGGTGAGCAGTTCTTC. Translating it yields CASSQDLGDYGGEQFF.